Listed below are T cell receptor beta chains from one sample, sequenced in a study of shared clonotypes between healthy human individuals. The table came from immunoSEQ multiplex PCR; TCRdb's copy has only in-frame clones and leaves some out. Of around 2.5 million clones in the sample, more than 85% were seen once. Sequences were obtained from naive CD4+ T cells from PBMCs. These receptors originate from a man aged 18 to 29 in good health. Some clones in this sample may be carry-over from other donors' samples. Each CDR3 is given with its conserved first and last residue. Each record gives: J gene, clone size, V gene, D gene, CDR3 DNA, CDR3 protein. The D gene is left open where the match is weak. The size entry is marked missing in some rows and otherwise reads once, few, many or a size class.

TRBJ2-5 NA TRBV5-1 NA TGCGCCAGCAGCTTGGAGGGGCCGGGAGAGACCCAGTACTTC CASSLEGPGETQYF
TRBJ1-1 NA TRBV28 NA TGTGCCAGCAGTTTACCCGCGTCGGTGGAAGCTTTCTTT CASSLPASVEAFF
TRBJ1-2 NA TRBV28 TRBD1 TGTGCCAGCTTCAATATGGGACAGTCCCATGGCTACACCTTC CASFNMGQSHGYTF
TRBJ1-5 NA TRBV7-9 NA TGTGCCAGCAGCTTAGGAACAGGGAAATCTCAGCCCCAGCATTTT CASSLGTGKSQPQHF
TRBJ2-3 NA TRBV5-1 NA TGCGCCAGCAGCTTGTCTCTCGGTCCCCTCAATACGCAGTATTTT CASSLSLGPLNTQYF
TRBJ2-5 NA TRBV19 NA TGTGCCAGTAGTATAGGTGGGGCAGTGGAACGGGAGACCCAGTACTTC CASSIGGAVERETQYF
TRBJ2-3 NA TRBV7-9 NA TGTGCCAGCAGCCAAGGACACCGCACAGATACGCAGTATTTT CASSQGHRTDTQYF
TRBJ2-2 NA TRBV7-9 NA TGTGCCAGCAGCTCCCCCCTCCCCGCGCAGCTGTTTTTT CASSSPLPAQLFF
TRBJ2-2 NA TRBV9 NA TGTGCCAGCAGCGTATTGAACAGGGCCACCGGGGAGCTGTTTTTT CASSVLNRATGELFF
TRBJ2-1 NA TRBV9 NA TGTGCCAGCAGCCCCCAAGGGGGGCTGTCCTACAATGAGCAGTTCTTC CASSPQGGLSYNEQFF
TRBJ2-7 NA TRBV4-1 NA TGCGCCAGCAGCCAAGATCGGGGCAGCTACGAGCAGTACTTC CASSQDRGSYEQYF
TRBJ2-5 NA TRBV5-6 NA TGTGCCAGCAGCTTGGGGCGAGGTGAGACCCAGTACTTC CASSLGRGETQYF
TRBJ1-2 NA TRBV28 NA TGTGCCAGCAGTACTCCTAACTATGGCTACACCTTC CASSTPNYGYTF
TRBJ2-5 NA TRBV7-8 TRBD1 TGTGCCAGCAGCTTACCACACAGGGGGAACTTGTCGGAGACCCAGTACTTC CASSLPHRGNLSETQYF
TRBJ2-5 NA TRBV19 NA TGTGCCAGTAGTATCGCAGACGGGCAAGAGACCCAGTACTTC CASSIADGQETQYF
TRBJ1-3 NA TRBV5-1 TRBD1 TGCGCCAGCAGCTTTACAGGGGTCTCTGGAAACACCATATATTTT CASSFTGVSGNTIYF
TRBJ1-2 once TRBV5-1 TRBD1 TGCGCCAGCAGCGCGGGACAGGATTATGGCTACACCTTC CASSAGQDYGYTF
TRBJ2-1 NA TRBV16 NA TGTGCCAGCAGCCAAAGAGTTCAGGGGATGGGGGATGAGCAGTTCTTC CASSQRVQGMGDEQFF
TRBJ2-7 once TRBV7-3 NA TGTGCCAGCAGCCCCGGGCCAGGGGCCTACGAGCAGTACTTC CASSPGPGAYEQYF
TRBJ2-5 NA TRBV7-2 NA TGTGCCAGCAGCCAGAGACGGCAGGAGACCCAGTACTTC CASSQRRQETQYF
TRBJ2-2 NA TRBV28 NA TGTGCCAGCACGGATCAGAACACCGGGGAGCTGTTTTTT CASTDQNTGELFF
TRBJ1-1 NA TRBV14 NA TGTGCCAGCAGTAGCGGGATGAACACTGAAGCTTTCTTT CASSSGMNTEAFF
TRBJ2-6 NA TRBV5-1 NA TGCGCCAGCAGCCTCGGACGGTCCTCTGGGGCCAACGTCCTGACTTTC CASSLGRSSGANVLTF
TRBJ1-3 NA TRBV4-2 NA TGTGCCAGCAGCCAAGAGCCGGGAAACACCATATATTTT CASSQEPGNTIYF
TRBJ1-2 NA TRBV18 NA TGTGCCAGCTCACCACCTGGTCTGCGGCAGGCCTACACCTTC CASSPPGLRQAYTF
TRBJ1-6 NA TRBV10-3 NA TGTGCCATCAGTGGGGGACTCGCCGAAAGCTCCTATAATTCACCCCTCCACTTT CAISGGLAESSYNSPLHF
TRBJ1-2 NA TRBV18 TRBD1 TGTGCCAGCTCACCACGGATCGACAGGGTAAACTATGGCTACACCTTC CASSPRIDRVNYGYTF
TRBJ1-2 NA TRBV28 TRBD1 TGTGCCAGCAGTACCGGGACAGCCTATGGCTACACCTTC CASSTGTAYGYTF
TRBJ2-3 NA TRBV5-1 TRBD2 TGCGCCAGCAGCTCCCGAAAAGCGGGAGGGTTAGATACGCAGTATTTT CASSSRKAGGLDTQYF
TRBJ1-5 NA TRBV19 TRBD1 TGTGCCAGTAGTATGGTCTCAGGGGGCAAACAGCCCCAGCATTTT CASSMVSGGKQPQHF
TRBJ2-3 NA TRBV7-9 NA TGTGCCAGCAGCCCCCGGGGAGGGGGAAGAACAGATACGCAGTATTTT CASSPRGGGRTDTQYF
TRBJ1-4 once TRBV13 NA TGTGCCAGCAGCTTAGGGGGGGCAAGTCGTGAAAAACTGTTTTTT CASSLGGASREKLFF
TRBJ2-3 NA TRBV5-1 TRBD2 TGCGCCAGCAGCACGGCCATAGTGGGGACTAGCGGAACAGATACGCAGTATTTT CASSTAIVGTSGTDTQYF
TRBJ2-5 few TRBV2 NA TGTGCCAGCAGTGAAGTACTGGGATTGGAGACCCAGTACTTC CASSEVLGLETQYF
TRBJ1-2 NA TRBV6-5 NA TGTGCCAGCAGTTATGCGACACGGGGTGGATATGGCTACACCTTC CASSYATRGGYGYTF